The sequence of this T cell receptor (beta chain) was determined in a study of long-term antiretroviral therapy in people with HIV. Findings of the study overall: Dominance of pre-ART expanded clones persisted, fluctuating and often declining after ART.

Comments on this clone: The antigen is not known.

V was trimmed by 0 bases and J by 3 bases, leaving 7 bases between them. The length of the CDR3 is 14 residues. The germline gives CDR1 LGHNA, CDR2 YNFKEQ. The libraries were made with immunoSEQ v3.0 at survey level. Profiling relied on immunoSEQ multiplex PCR, and the TCRdb table lists in-frame clones only, not all of them. The sample lists tens of thousands of clones, more than 90% occurring once. The TCR comes from a man between 25 and 39 years old with HIV. Specimen: unsorted PBMCs, collected roughly 6.3 years after starting antiretroviral therapy. The chain uses TRBV4-2 and TRBJ2-3; D is uncertain. This CDR3 is CASSQDILTDTQYF. DNA of the CDR3: TGTGCCAGCAGCCAAGATATTCTTACAGATACGCAGTATTTT.